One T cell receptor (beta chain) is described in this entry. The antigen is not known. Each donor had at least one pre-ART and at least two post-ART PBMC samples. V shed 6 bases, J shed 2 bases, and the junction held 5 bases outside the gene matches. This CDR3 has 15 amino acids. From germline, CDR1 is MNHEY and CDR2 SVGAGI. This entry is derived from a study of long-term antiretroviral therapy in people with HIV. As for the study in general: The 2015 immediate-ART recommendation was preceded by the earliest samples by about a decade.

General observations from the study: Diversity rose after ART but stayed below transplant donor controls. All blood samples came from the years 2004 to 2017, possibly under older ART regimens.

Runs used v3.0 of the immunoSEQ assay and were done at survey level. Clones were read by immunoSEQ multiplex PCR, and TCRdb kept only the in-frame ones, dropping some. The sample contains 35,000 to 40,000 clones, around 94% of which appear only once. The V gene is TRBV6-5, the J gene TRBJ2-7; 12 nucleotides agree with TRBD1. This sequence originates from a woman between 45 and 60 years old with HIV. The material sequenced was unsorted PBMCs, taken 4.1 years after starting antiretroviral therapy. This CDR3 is CASSQGQGAPYEQYF. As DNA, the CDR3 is TGTGCCAGCAGCCAGGGACAGGGGGCCCCCTACGAGCAGTACTTC.